The present T cell receptor (beta chain) was sequenced within a study of shared clonotypes between healthy human individuals. J gave up 5 bases and V 2 bases, and 2 bases lay outside the gene matches. CDR1 is GTSNPN, CDR2 SVGIG, per germline (reference sequence). CDR3 size: 12 residues. It was at deep level that the assay was run. Repertoires were generated with immunoSEQ multiplex PCR, while TCRdb's copy carries only in-frame clones and drops some. The sample lists more than 2 million clones, approximately 95% occurring once. This sequence joins TRBV30 and TRBJ2-5; 7 bases map to TRBD2. This TCR derives from a man aged 18-30 years in good health. Sequenced: naive CD4+ T cells sorted from blood. Subset denoted: CD45RA+ positively selected. The CDR3 spells CAWSHSGETQYF. Here the CDR3 DNA reads TGTGCCTGGAGTCATAGCGGGGAGACCCAGTACTTC.